This TCR beta chain came from a study of T cells after yellow fever vaccination. 5'RACE template switching produced TCR cDNA carrying a universal primer site and UMIs. TCRdb re-called the 5' RACE reads through MiXCR, storing one row per CDR3 protein. The sample has 200,000 to 300,000 distinct CDR3 sequences; approximately 12% are singletons. This clonotype was picked up a small number of times. V was clipped by 5 bases and J by 3 bases; unmatched bases: 2. The CDR3 runs 14 residues. This TCR was recovered from a man aged 30-40 years who received the YFV17D yellow fever vaccine. This specimen was CD4+ T cells sorted from PBMCs, taken 45 days after the yellow fever booster vaccination. The chain links TRBV12-3 or TRBV12-4 to TRBJ2-3, with 10 bases lining up with TRBD2. The CDR3 DNA follows: TGTGCCAGCAGTGGACTAGCGGAGACAGATACGCAGTATTTT. Its protein product is CASSGLAETDTQYF.